This T cell receptor beta chain appears in the sequencing data of a study of blood T cell repertoires in COVID-19. Data came from immunoSEQ multiplex PCR; TCRdb stores just in-frame clones and leaves some out. The table has nearly 250,000 clones, roughly 86% seen once. Input material: peripheral blood. The sequence was obtained from a woman aged 60-70 years who had recovered from COVID-19.

CDR3 amino acids: CASSPTSSYNSPLHF. CDR3 nucleotide sequence: TGTGCCAGCTCACCCACAAGCTCCTATAATTCACCCCTCCACTTT. V gene TRBV18 combines with J gene TRBJ1-6; D is ambiguous. Germline assignment: CDR1 KGHSH and CDR2 LQKENI. The CDR3 is 15 residues long. V lost 3 bases, J lost 0 bases, and 6 bases lay in between.